A few counts support the clone carrying this T cell receptor beta chain. This entry belongs to a study of T cells in Graves' hyperthyroidism and ophthalmopathy. RNA transcripts gave rise to amplified TCR beta CDR3 regions. HTBI primers were used for first-round RT-PCR of the TCR CDR3. TCRdb reprocessed the multiplex PCR reads via MiXCR and lists one record per CDR3 protein. The sample has 600,000 to 700,000 distinct CDR3 sequences, 14% to 15% seen once; the top ten hold around 4.5%. Fresh 10 ml peripheral blood yielded PBMCs. The CDR3 spans 15 residues. After removal of 0 bases from V and 4 bases from J, the junction contained 5 bases not matched to a gene. Germline lookup yields CDR1 WNHNN and CDR2 SYGVQD (reference sequence).

This TCR came from a woman aged 40 to 50 with Graves' ophthalmopathy. This chain uses TRBV10-1 with TRBJ2-7; 8 nucleotides line up with TRBD2. Input material: blood. CDR3 protein: CASSESSGGPYEQYF. CDR3 bases: TGCGCCAGCAGTGAGTCCTCGGGAGGGCCTTACGAGCAGTACTTC.